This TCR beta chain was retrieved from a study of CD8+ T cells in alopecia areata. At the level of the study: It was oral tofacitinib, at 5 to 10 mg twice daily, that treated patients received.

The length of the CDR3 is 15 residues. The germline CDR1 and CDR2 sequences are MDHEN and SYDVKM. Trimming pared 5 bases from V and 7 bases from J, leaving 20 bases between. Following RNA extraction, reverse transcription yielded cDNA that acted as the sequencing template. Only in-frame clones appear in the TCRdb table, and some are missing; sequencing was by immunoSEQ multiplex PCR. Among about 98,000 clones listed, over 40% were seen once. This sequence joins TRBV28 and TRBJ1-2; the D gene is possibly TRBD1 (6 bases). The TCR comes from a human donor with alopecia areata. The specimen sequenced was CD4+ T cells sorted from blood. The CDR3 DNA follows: TGTGCCAGCAGTGGATTAATCAGGGGTTCGGGTGGCTACACCTTC. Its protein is CASSGLIRGSGGYTF.